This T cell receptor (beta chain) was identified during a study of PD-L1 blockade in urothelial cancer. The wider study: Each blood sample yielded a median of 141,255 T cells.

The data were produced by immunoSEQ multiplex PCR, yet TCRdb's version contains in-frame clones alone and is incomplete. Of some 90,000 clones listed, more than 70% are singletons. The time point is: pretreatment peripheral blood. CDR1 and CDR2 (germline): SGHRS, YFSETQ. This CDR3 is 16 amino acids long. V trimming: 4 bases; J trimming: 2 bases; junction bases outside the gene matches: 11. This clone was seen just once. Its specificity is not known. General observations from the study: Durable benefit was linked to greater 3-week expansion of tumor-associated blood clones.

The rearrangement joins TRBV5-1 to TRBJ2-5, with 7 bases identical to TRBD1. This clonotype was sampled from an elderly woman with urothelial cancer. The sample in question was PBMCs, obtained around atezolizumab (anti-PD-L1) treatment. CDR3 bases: TGCGCCAGCAGCCCAAGGCCAGGGACAGTACAAGAGACCCAGTACTTC. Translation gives CASSPRPGTVQETQYF.